The 9 T cell receptor beta chains in this list originate from one sample, sequenced in a study of vaccination effects on CD4 cells after COVID-19. Antigen-specific CD4+ T cell clonotypes were called by their expansion after viral peptide-pool culture in ViraFEST. It was after approximately 11 days of culture that CD4+ T cells were isolated. Prior SARS-CoV-2 infection was absent in the vaccine recipients, as shown by negative nucleocapsid antibodies. Their specific antigens are unknown. Some clones are missing from TCRdb's copy, which holds only in-frame ones; the method was immunoSEQ multiplex PCR. The sample consists of about 68,000 clones, approximately 80% of them appearing once. This specimen was CD4+ T cells from PBMCs cultured with SARS-CoV-2 spike peptides, taken before COVID-19 vaccination. The source of these receptors is a human donor who received a COVID-19 vaccine.

The genes are TRBV9 and TRBJ1-4, with D perhaps matching TRBD1 (6 bases). V shed 0 bases and J shed 9 bases, with 15 bases lying between them. CDR3 length equals 15 residues. Germline V gives CDR1 SGDLS, CDR2 YYNGEE. DNA for the CDR3: TGTGCCAGCAGCGTAGGTGGGGGGGGGCTCCAAAAACTGTTTTTT. Its translation: CASSVGGGGLQKLFF.

The chain carries TRBV6-5 and TRBJ2-2, with unresolved D. This CDR3 spans 15 amino acids. Germline CDR1 is MNHEY and CDR2 is SVGAGI. Trimming removed 6 bases at V and 5 bases at J, with 16 bases between. CDR3 sequence: CASRHLTKRTGELFF. The CDR3 DNA sequence: TGTGCCAGCAGACATTTGACAAAGAGGACCGGGGAGCTGTTTTTT.

The rearrangement uses TRBV7-8 and TRBJ2-1, with D perhaps TRBD1 (5 bases). The CDR3 consists of 14 residues. The V gene's germline CDR1 is SGHVS and CDR2 FQNEAQ. Trimming left V 2 bases short and J 5 bases short, with 10 bases between. Here the CDR3 DNA reads TGTGCCAGCAGCTTAAATGCAGGGAACAATGAGCAGTTCTTC. It is translated as CASSLNAGNNEQFF.

The V gene is TRBV12-5, the J gene TRBJ1-4; TRBD1 aligns across 7 bases. After removal of 0 bases from V and 3 bases from J, the junction contained 1 base not matched to a gene. The CDR3 contains 15 residues. Germline V CDR1 and CDR2: LGHNT, FRNRAP. CDR3 in amino acids: CASGLVTGANEKLFF. The CDR3 DNA reads as TGTGCTAGTGGTTTGGTAACAGGGGCTAATGAAAAACTGTTTTTT.

Concerning this clone itself: This same CDR3 is encoded by further DNA sequences in the sample. CDR3 nucleotide sequence: TGCGCCAGCAGCTTGGTCGGCAGCTCCTATAATTCACCCCTCCACTTT. It specifies CASSLVGSSYNSPLHF. The J gene is TRBJ1-6, the V gene TRBV5-1; D gene uncertain. The CDR3 extends over 16 amino acids. CDR1 and CDR2 from the germline V gene are SGHRS and YFSETQ. V was shortened by 0 bases and J by 0 bases, with 7 bases between the two germline ends.

This chain uses TRBV19 with TRBJ1-2; a possible D gene is TRBD1 (6 bases). Trimming stripped 6 bases from V and 7 bases from J, with 18 bases between. The CDR3 extends over 14 amino acids. CDR1 is LNHDA and CDR2 is SQIVND in the germline V gene (reference sequence). The chain's CDR3 is CASRTQGQAAGYTF. CDR3 sequence (DNA): TGTGCCAGTAGGACACAGGGACAAGCTGCTGGCTACACCTTC.

This chain uses TRBV19 with TRBJ2-6, with 8 bases that match TRBD2. Germline CDR1 is LNHDA and CDR2 is SQIVND (reference sequence). The J segment lost 0 bases and the V segment lost 3 bases, leaving 4 bases of the junction unmatched. The CDR3 is 17 residues long. This CDR3 is CASSMGGGTSGANVLTF. CDR3 nucleotides: TGTGCCAGTAGTATGGGCGGGGGGACCTCTGGGGCCAACGTCCTGACTTTC. Filled out from reference TRBV19 and TRBJ2-6, the complete variable domain reads DGGITQSPKYLFRKEGQNVTLSCEQNLNHDAMYWYRQDPGQGLRLIYYSQIVNDFQKGDIAEGYSVSREKKESFPLTVTSAQKNPTAFYLCASSMGGGTSGANVLTFGAGSRLTVL.

This clone was seen only once. This chain joins TRBV28 and TRBJ2-2; D uncertain. Germline loops: CDR1 MDHEN, CDR2 SYDVKM. The CDR3 contains 11 residues. Trimming took 2 bases from V and 9 from J, leaving 4 bases between them. For the CDR3, the DNA is TGTGCCAGCAGTTTAACCAGGGAGCTGTTTTTT. It encodes CASSLTRELFF.

The genes are TRBV5-5 and TRBJ2-1, with a possible D match to TRBD2 (5 bases). V dropped 2 bases and J dropped 0 bases, with 9 bases sitting between them. Germline V CDR1 and CDR2: SGHKS, YYEKEE (reference sequence). The CDR3 totals 15 residues. The CDR3 nucleotides read TGTGCCAGCAGCTTTCTAGCCAGCTCCTACAATGAGCAGTTCTTC. It yields the protein CASSFLASSYNEQFF.